The 17 T cell receptor beta chains presented below share a single source sample, sequenced in a study of cytomegalovirus exposure and HLA in healthy donors. The PCR was carried out with 60 Vbeta primers and 13 Jbeta primers. The method was immunoSEQ multiplex PCR; TCRdb's version includes in-frame clones alone and lacks a portion of them. The sample includes about 190,000 clones, approximately 79% of them seen just once. Sequenced: PBMCs. All receptors come from a woman under 30 in good health and CMV-seronegative.

The chain links TRBV5-5 to TRBJ1-1, with 7 bases aligning to TRBD1. V shed 0 bases, J shed 5 bases, and the junction held 1 base outside the gene matches. This CDR3 contains 13 residues. Per germline, CDR1 SGHKS and CDR2 YYEKEE (reference sequence). For the CDR3, the DNA is TGTGCCAGCAGCTTGGACAGGGGAACTGAAGCTTTCTTT. This gives the protein CASSLDRGTEAFF.

The chain combines TRBV6-5 with TRBJ2-5; weak D call: TRBD2 (7 bases). Deletions cut 10 bases from V and 4 bases from J, with 16 bases between. CDR3 size: 13 residues. Germline lookup yields CDR1 MNHEY and CDR2 SVGAGI. The CDR3 region is CATGGRGGETQYF. DNA of the CDR3: TGTGCCACCGGTGGGAGGGGGGGAGAGACCCAGTACTTC.

The CDR3 coding sequence is TGTGCCAGCAGTTACTCGATGGGCGCTGGCTACACCTTC. Translated: CASSYSMGAGYTF. The gene calls are TRBV6-5 and TRBJ1-2; D is unresolved. V lost 0 bases and J lost 7, with 9 bases in between. Germline V lookup: CDR1 MNHEY, CDR2 SVGAGI. The CDR3 is made up of 13 amino acids.

The chain recombines TRBV2 with TRBJ1-6; D unresolved. With 0 bases removed from V and 3 bases from J, the gap between germline ends came to 9 bases. CDR3 length: 16 residues. Germline V gives CDR1 SNHLY, CDR2 FYNNEI. In DNA form, the CDR3 reads TGTGCCAGCAGTGAAGCCAACAGAGTCTATAATTCACCCCTCCACTTT. Translating gives CASSEANRVYNSPLHF. The whole variable domain, remainder taken from reference TRBV2 and TRBJ1-6, is EPEVTQTPSHQVTQMGQEVILRCVPISNHLYFYWYRQILGQKVEFLVSFYNNEISEKSEIFDDQFSVERPDGSNFTLKIRSTKLEDSAMYFCASSEANRVYNSPLHFGNGTRLTVT.

V is TRBV14 and J is TRBJ2-4; D might be TRBD1 (5 bases). This CDR3 has 14 residues. V lost 1 base, J lost 8 bases, and 12 bases lay in between. Germline assignment: CDR1 SGHDN and CDR2 FVKESK. CDR3 in DNA: TGTGCCAGCAGCCAAGCCGCAGGGTGGGACATTCAGTACTTC. Translating gives CASSQAAGWDIQYF.

The V and J genes are TRBV6-1 and TRBJ1-1; a weak D match, TRBD1 (6 bases). CDR1 is MNHNS, CDR2 SASEGT, per germline. The CDR3 length is 12 residues. V was trimmed by 5 bases and J by 10 bases, leaving 14 bases between them. In DNA form, the CDR3 reads TGTGCCAGCAGTAAACAGGGTTGGGCAGCTTTCTTT. Translation gives CASSKQGWAAFF.

V is TRBV7-9 and J is TRBJ1-4, with D possibly matching TRBD1 (5 bases). V was clipped by 3 bases and J by 8 bases, with 13 bases between them. This CDR3 comprises 14 residues. The germline V gene encodes CDR1 SEHNR and CDR2 FQNEAQ (reference sequence). CDR3 DNA: TGTGCCAGCAGCTTCACAGGTAAAGAAGAAAAACTGTTTTTT. Its protein product is CASSFTGKEEKLFF.

This chain links TRBV4-1 with TRBJ1-5; perhaps TRBD1 as D (6 bases). Germline loops: CDR1 MGHRA, CDR2 YSYEKL. V lost 2 bases and J lost 2, with 16 bases in between. The CDR3 covers 17 residues. Here the CDR3 DNA reads TGCGCCAGCAGCCAAAGGGACATCCCCCGGGGCAATCAGCCCCAGCATTTT. It specifies CASSQRDIPRGNQPQHF.

The chain couples TRBV2 to TRBJ2-5, with TRBD2 matching 9 bases. The germline V gene has CDR1 SNHLY and CDR2 FYNNEI. The CDR3 totals 15 residues. The trim removed 3 bases at V and 5 bases at J, leaving 7 bases unmatched. The CDR3 DNA sequence: TGTGCCAGCAGTGATGTAGCGGGAGTGAAGGAGACCCAGTACTTC. Amino acid sequence: CASSDVAGVKETQYF. The full variable domain, rest sourced from reference TRBV2 and TRBJ2-5, is EPEVTQTPSHQVTQMGQEVILRCVPISNHLYFYWYRQILGQKVEFLVSFYNNEISEKSEIFDDQFSVERPDGSNFTLKIRSTKLEDSAMYFCASSDVAGVKETQYFGPGTRLLVL.

The rearrangement joins TRBV28 to TRBJ2-4; D is unresolved. Germline CDR1 and CDR2: MDHEN and SYDVKM. The ends were cut back, 6 bases at V and 2 bases at J, with 8 bases in the middle. The CDR3 length is 13 residues. The CDR3 bases are TGTGCCAGCAGAGGAGAATCCAAAAACATTCAGTACTTC. It is translated as CASRGESKNIQYF.

The chain recombines TRBV2 with TRBJ1-5, with D perhaps TRBD1 (6 bases). Germline CDR1 is SNHLY and CDR2 is FYNNEI. V lost 5 bases to trimming and J lost 7 bases, with 15 bases between them. The CDR3 has 14 amino acids. Here the CDR3 DNA reads TGTGCCAGCAGTCCAAGACAGGTGGGCCAGCCCCAGCATTTT. This sequence encodes CASSPRQVGQPQHF.

The chain has TRBV4-1 and TRBJ2-1; 12 bases align to TRBD1. Germline CDR1 reads MGHRA; CDR2 reads YSYEKL. This CDR3 has 16 amino acids. Trimming cost V 2 bases and J 7 bases; bases outside gene matches: 6. The CDR3 nucleotides read TGCGCCAGCAGCCAACCCGGGACAGGGGGCTGGAATGAGCAGTTCTTC. It specifies CASSQPGTGGWNEQFF.

CDR3 coding DNA: TGTGCCAGCAGTTACTTTGAGGGGAACACTGAAGCTTTCTTT. Translating it yields CASSYFEGNTEAFF. The V call is TRBV6-5, the J call TRBJ1-1, with D uncertain. The V and J ends lost 1 base and 1 base respectively, with 7 bases between them. This CDR3 is built from 14 residues. The germline gives CDR1 MNHEY, CDR2 SVGAGI.

The chain combines TRBV2 with TRBJ2-1; TRBD1 is a possible D gene (6 bases). CDR1 is SNHLY and CDR2 is FYNNEI in the germline V gene. The CDR3 is 11 residues long. Trimming took 8 bases from V and 9 from J, leaving 11 bases between them. The CDR3 sequence is CASESGVEQFF. In DNA form, the CDR3 reads TGTGCCAGCGAGTCAGGGGTTGAGCAGTTCTTC. Full variable domain (remainder filled in from reference TRBV2 and TRBJ2-1): EPEVTQTPSHQVTQMGQEVILRCVPISNHLYFYWYRQILGQKVEFLVSFYNNEISEKSEIFDDQFSVERPDGSNFTLKIRSTKLEDSAMYFCASESGVEQFFGPGTRLTVL.

This chain uses TRBV6-6 with TRBJ1-2; TRBD1 is a possible D gene (6 bases). The germline V and J ends were trimmed by 6 bases and 8 bases, with 22 bases remaining between them. Germline V gene data show CDR1 as MNHNY and CDR2 as SVGAGI (reference sequence). This CDR3 has 15 residues. The CDR3 loop is CASSPNPDRTRGYTF. The CDR3 coding sequence is TGTGCCAGCAGCCCAAATCCTGACAGGACCCGCGGCTACACCTTC.

The V gene is TRBV30, the J gene TRBJ1-4; TRBD1 matches 7 bases. The CDR3 length is 14 residues. V gave up 2 bases and J gave up 2 bases; unmatched junction bases: 2. CDR1 is GTSNPN and CDR2 is SVGIG in the germline V gene (reference sequence). The CDR3 DNA reads as TGTGCCTGGAGTTTGGACAGGACTAATGAAAAACTGTTTTTT. Translation gives CAWSLDRTNEKLFF.

The CDR3 here is CASSLMGARNTEAFF. The CDR3 region has the DNA TGTGCCAGCAGTTTAATGGGGGCGCGGAACACTGAAGCTTTCTTT. V gene TRBV28 combines with J gene TRBJ1-1; possible D gene TRBD1, 6 bases. This CDR3 region has 15 residues. Deletions cut 2 bases from V and 1 base from J, with 11 bases between. Germline V CDR1 and CDR2: MDHEN, SYDVKM. Full variable domain (missing parts from reference TRBV28 and TRBJ1-1): DVKVTQSSRYLVKRTGEKVFLECVQDMDHENMFWYRQDPGLGLRLIYFSYDVKMKEKGDIPEGYSVSREKKERFSLILESASTNQTSMYLCASSLMGARNTEAFFGQGTRLTVV.